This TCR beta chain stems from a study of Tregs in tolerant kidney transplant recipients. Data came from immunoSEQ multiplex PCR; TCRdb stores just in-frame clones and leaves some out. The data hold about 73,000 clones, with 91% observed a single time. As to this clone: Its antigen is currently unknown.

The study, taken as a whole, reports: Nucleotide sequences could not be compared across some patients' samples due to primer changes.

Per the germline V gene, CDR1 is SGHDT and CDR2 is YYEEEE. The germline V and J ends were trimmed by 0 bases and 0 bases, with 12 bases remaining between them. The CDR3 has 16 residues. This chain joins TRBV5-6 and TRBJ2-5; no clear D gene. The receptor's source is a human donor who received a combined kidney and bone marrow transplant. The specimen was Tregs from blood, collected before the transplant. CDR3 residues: CASSLANLPYQETQYF. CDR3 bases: TGTGCCAGCAGCTTGGCCAATTTACCGTACCAAGAGACCCAGTACTTC.